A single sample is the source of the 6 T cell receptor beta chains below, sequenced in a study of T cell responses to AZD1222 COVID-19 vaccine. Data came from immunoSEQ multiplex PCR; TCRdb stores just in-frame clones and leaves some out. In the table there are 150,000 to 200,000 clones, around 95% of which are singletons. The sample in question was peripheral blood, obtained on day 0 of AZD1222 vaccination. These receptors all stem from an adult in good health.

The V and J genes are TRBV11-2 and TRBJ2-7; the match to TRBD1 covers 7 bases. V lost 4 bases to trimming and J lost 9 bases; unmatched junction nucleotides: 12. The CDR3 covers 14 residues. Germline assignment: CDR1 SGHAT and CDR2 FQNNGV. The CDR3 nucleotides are TGTGCCAGCAGCTCCGGGACAGTAGGTCACGGGCAGTACTTC. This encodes CASSSGTVGHGQYF.

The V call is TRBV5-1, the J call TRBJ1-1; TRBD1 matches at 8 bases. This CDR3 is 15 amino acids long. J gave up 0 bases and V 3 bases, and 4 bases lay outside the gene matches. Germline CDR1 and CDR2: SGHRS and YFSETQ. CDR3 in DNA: TGCGCCAGCAGCTGGGGACAGGCCATGAACACTGAAGCTTTCTTT. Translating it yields CASSWGQAMNTEAFF.

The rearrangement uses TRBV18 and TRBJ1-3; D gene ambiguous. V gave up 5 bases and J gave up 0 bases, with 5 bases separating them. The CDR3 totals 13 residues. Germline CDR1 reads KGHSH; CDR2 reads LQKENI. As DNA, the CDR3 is TGTGCCAGCTCAACAACCTCTGGAAACACCATATATTTT. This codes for CASSTTSGNTIYF.

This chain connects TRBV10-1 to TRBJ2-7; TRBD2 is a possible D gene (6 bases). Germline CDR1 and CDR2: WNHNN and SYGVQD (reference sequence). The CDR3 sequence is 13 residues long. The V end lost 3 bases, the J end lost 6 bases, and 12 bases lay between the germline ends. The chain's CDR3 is CASSDHPEGEQYF. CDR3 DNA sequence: TGCGCCAGCAGTGACCACCCGGAGGGCGAGCAGTACTTC.

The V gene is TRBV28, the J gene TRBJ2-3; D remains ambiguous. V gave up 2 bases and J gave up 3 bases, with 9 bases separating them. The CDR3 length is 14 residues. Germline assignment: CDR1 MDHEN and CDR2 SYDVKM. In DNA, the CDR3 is TGTGCCAGCAGTTTACTCCTGAGGACAGATACGCAGTATTTT. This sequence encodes CASSLLLRTDTQYF. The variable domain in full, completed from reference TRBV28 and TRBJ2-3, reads DVKVTQSSRYLVKRTGEKVFLECVQDMDHENMFWYRQDPGLGLRLIYFSYDVKMKEKGDIPEGYSVSREKKERFSLILESASTNQTSMYLCASSLLLRTDTQYFGPGTRLTVL.

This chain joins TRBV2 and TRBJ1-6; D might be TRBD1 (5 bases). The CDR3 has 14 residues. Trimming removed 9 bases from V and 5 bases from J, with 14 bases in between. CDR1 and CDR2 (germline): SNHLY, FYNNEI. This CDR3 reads CASLREQDNSPLHF. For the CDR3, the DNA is TGTGCCAGTCTTAGGGAACAGGATAATTCACCCCTCCACTTT.